This TCR beta chain stems from a study of T cell repertoires in cytomegalovirus infection. Overall study: Shared public TCR beta signatures pointed to both CMV infection and a matching HLA type.

A word on this clonotype: The antigen is unknown.

The study, taken as a whole, reports: Public TCR beta family frequency separated CMV-and-HLA carriers, including in an independent cohort.

TCRdb re-called the reads with MiXCR, one entry per CDR3 protein. The table includes about 400,000 distinct CDR3 sequences, 15% to 20% detected once. CDR1 and CDR2 from the germline V gene are SSHAT and FNYEAQ (reference sequence). This CDR3 is built from 13 residues. V lost 5 bases and J 3 bases, leaving 10 bases between the germline ends. This clonotype originated in a human donor in good health (CMV status not recorded). Some clones in this sample may be carry-over from other donors' samples. The specimen sequenced was PBMCs. This chain links TRBV7-7 with TRBJ2-5; no clear D gene. In DNA, the CDR3 is TGTGCCAGCAGCCAGGACGTTGAAGAGACCCAGTACTTC. This sequence encodes CASSQDVEETQYF.